The 7 T cell receptor beta chains below were found in one sample sequenced in a study of long-term antiretroviral therapy in people with HIV. This was the immunoSEQ v3.0 assay at survey level. The table came from immunoSEQ multiplex PCR; TCRdb's copy has only in-frame clones and leaves some out. Altogether around 19,000 clones are present, 90% being singletons, with the ten largest covering roughly 8.4%. The starting material was unsorted PBMCs, obtained about 4.5 years before starting antiretroviral therapy. These receptors were collected from a woman in her 30s with HIV.

This chain connects TRBV10-2 to TRBJ1-1; D remains ambiguous. CDR1 is WSHSY and CDR2 is SAAADI in the germline V gene. The CDR3 is 13 amino acids. Trimming removed 7 bases from V and 2 bases from J, with 11 bases in between. The CDR3, as DNA: TGCGCCAGCACCCAGGCGGCCAACACTGAAGCTTTCTTT. This translates into CASTQAANTEAFF.

This sequence joins TRBV4-2 and TRBJ2-7, with 11 bases that match TRBD2. The V and J ends lost 4 bases and 4 bases, in that order; junction bases with no gene match: 9. The CDR3 is 16 amino acids. CDR1 and CDR2 (germline): LGHNA, YNFKEQ. The CDR3 nucleotides are TGTGCCAGCAGCCGAGACCCCGGGACTAGCGGATACGAGCAGTACTTC. Translated: CASSRDPGTSGYEQYF.

J is TRBJ2-5 and V is TRBV10-3; 7 bases align to TRBD1. V lost 11 bases and J lost 3; bases outside the gene matches: 6. Germline assignment: CDR1 ENHRY and CDR2 SYGVKD. The CDR3 length is 12 residues. CDR3: CAAARGKETQYF. The DNA for the CDR3 is TGTGCCGCCGCCAGGGGGAAAGAGACCCAGTACTTC.

This chain links TRBV7-2 with TRBJ1-2; the D gene is possibly TRBD1 (6 bases). Trimming stripped 4 bases from V and 8 bases from J, with 26 bases between. CDR1 SGHTA and CDR2 FQGNSA come from the germline V gene. The CDR3 sequence is 17 residues long. DNA of the CDR3: TGTGCCAGCAGCTACAAAGGGGGGGCTTCGACCACCAGAGGCTACACCTTC. It specifies CASSYKGGASTTRGYTF.

This clone has more than one count but fewer than ten. The CDR3 loop reads CASSLEPGLGYTF. The CDR3 DNA reads TGTGCCAGCAGCTTGGAGCCAGGGTTGGGCTACACCTTC. The chain combines TRBV5-5 with TRBJ1-2; D is possibly TRBD1 (5 bases). Germline loops: CDR1 SGHKS, CDR2 YYEKEE (reference sequence). V was trimmed by 0 bases and J by 8 bases, leaving 11 bases between them. CDR3 size: 13 residues.

V usage is TRBV4-3 and J usage is TRBJ1-1; D uncertain. This CDR3 has 16 amino acids. The germline gives CDR1 LGHNA, CDR2 YSLEER. V was shortened by 0 bases and J by 0 bases, with 11 bases between the two germline ends. CDR3 sequence: CASSQENNYVNTEAFF. In DNA, the CDR3 is TGCGCCAGCAGCCAAGAGAACAATTACGTGAACACTGAAGCTTTCTTT.

CDR3 nucleotides: TGTGCCAGCAGTTCTAGACCCCGGGACAGGGGGCGGGGGGGCTACACCTTC. Translation gives CASSSRPRDRGRGGYTF. The chain is built from TRBV27 and TRBJ1-2, with 12 nucleotides matching TRBD1. The junction had 14 bases not matched to a gene; V was cut back by 4 bases and J by 8 bases. The CDR3 covers 17 residues. Germline V gene data show CDR1 as MNHEY and CDR2 as SMNVEV (reference sequence).